Reported below is one T cell receptor (beta chain). The V segment lost 0 bases and the J segment 2 bases; nucleotides outside the gene matches: 3. The length of the CDR3 is 15 residues. CDR1 SGDLS and CDR2 YYNGEE come from the germline V gene. Here immunoSEQ multiplex PCR was the method, and the copy in TCRdb shows in-frame clones only, minus some. The sample carries about half a million clones, around three quarters recorded once. The sample comes from a study of shared clonotypes between healthy human individuals. Sequencing used PBMCs. This chain links TRBV9 with TRBJ2-7; the match to TRBD2 covers 9 bases. The receptor was derived from a woman aged 40-49 years in good health. Some clones in this sample may be carry-over from other donors' samples. CDR3 sequence reads: CASSVGTSAAYEQYF. CDR3 DNA: TGTGCCAGCAGCGTAGGGACTAGCGCCGCCTACGAGCAGTACTTC.